Each of the 28 T cell receptor beta chains below was sequenced from the same sample in a study of T cells in women clearing cervical HPV infection. Assay: immunoSEQ multiplex PCR; the TCRdb copy retains only in-frame clones and omits some. Recorded for this sample: approximately 16,000 clones. The source material was blood buffy coat. The receptors here all came from a woman aged 18 to 75 with a cervical HPV16 infection that either progressed to CIN3+ or cleared (not recorded which).

The sequenced CDR3 bases are TGTGCCAGCAGTTCTCCAACAGGGGGCGTGGGAGATTCACCC. Translating gives CASSSPTGGVGDSP. The whole CDR3 reads CASSSPTGGVGDSPLHF. The genes are TRBV28 and TRBJ1-6; TRBD1 matches 9 bases. The read comes to an end 3 residues before the CDR3 does, leaving the germline J gene to fill in the end. This CDR3 has 17 residues. V dropped 4 bases and J dropped 8; count of bases not matched to a gene: 12. Germline loops: CDR1 MDHEN, CDR2 SYDVKM.

To note about this clone: The CDR3 goes on 3 residues after the read ends, and that part is filled in from the germline J gene. The V call is TRBV7-6, the J call TRBJ2-3, with 11 nucleotides matching TRBD2. Germline trimming cut 5 bases from V and 1 base from J; bases unmatched to any gene: 11. The germline V gene encodes CDR1 SGHVS and CDR2 FNYEAQ. The CDR3 covers 18 residues. The CDR3 loop reads CASSTLAGGPEGTDTQYF. CDR3 bases read: TGTGCCAGCAGCACCTTAGCGGGGGGGCCGGAGGGCACAGATACG. Together with reference TRBV7-6 and TRBJ2-3, the CDR3 gives the full variable domain: GAGVSQSPRYKVTKRGQDVALRCDPISGHVSLYWYRQALGQGPEFLTYFNYEAQQDKSGLPNDRFSAERPEGSISTLTIQRTEQRDSAMYRCASSTLAGGPEGTDTQYFGPGTRLTVL.

The sequenced CDR3 bases are TGCAGTGCTAAAGCAGGCCACCCGAACACTGAA. This gives the protein CSAKAGHPNTE. The whole CDR3 is CSAKAGHPNTEAFF. This rearrangement joins TRBV20-1 to TRBJ1-1; D gene uncertain. The read ends 3 residues shy of where the CDR3 ends; the end is completed using the germline J gene. Germline CDR1 and CDR2: DFQATT and SNEGSKA (reference sequence). Trimming cost V 4 bases and J 1 base, with 13 bases left between them. The CDR3 covers 14 residues.

Concerning this clone itself: The read ends 3 residues early relative to the CDR3; the germline J gene fills the gap. The chain joins TRBV5-1 to TRBJ2-3; D not certain. Germline CDR1 and CDR2: SGHRS and YFSETQ. The CDR3 runs to 14 residues. The V end lost 0 bases, the J end lost 2 bases, and 7 bases lay between the germline ends. Here the CDR3 reads CASSLGQDTDTQYF. Partial CDR3 DNA: TGCGCCAGCAGCTTGGGACAAGACACAGATACG.

As to this clone: The sequenced fragment ends 3 residues before the CDR3 boundary, so the rest is inferred from the germline J gene. V usage is TRBV5-8 and J usage is TRBJ2-2; D unresolved. With 0 bases removed from V and 5 bases from J, the gap between germline ends came to 5 bases. The CDR3 loop spans 13 amino acids. Per the germline V gene, CDR1 is SGHTS and CDR2 is YDEGEE. CDR3 residues: CASSLERTGELFF. Partial CDR3 DNA: TGTGCCAGCAGCTTGGAGAGGACCGGGGAG.

As to this clone: The observed sequence ends 3 residues before the CDR3 terminus, with the missing tail filled in from the germline J gene. This rearrangement joins TRBV20-1 to TRBJ2-5; TRBD2 aligns across 9 bases. The CDR3 spans 14 residues. V lost 6 bases and J lost 0; bases outside the gene matches: 5. Germline CDR1 DFQATT, CDR2 SNEGSKA (reference sequence). CDR3 sequence: CSAERGANQETQYF. The sequenced part of the CDR3 DNA is TGCAGTGCCGAGCGGGGGGCCAACCAAGAGACC.

As for this clone: Coverage ceases 3 residues before the CDR3 finishes, and the germline J gene fills in the end. The genes are TRBV20-1 and TRBJ1-2, with 10 bases matching TRBD1. V lost 3 bases to trimming and J lost 4 bases; unmatched junction nucleotides: 5. Germline V gene data show CDR1 as DFQATT and CDR2 as SNEGSKA (reference sequence). This CDR3 has 14 amino acids. Incomplete CDR3 DNA: TGCAGTGCTAGCATGACAGGGGGCAGCTATGGC. Translated, it gives CSASMTGGSYG. The whole CDR3 sequence is CSASMTGGSYGYTF.

As concerns this clone: The CDR3 end is not reached by the read, which stops 3 residues before it; the germline J gene fills it in. The chain uses TRBV20-1 and TRBJ2-4; D possibly corresponds to TRBD1 (5 bases). Germline V gene sequence: CDR1 DFQATT, CDR2 SNEGSKA (reference sequence). This CDR3 spans 15 amino acids. The V end was cut by 2 bases, the J end by 4 bases, with 15 bases between. CDR3 bases read: TGCAGTGCTAGACCAAGACAGAACTCGAAAAACATT. Translating it yields CSARPRQNSKNI. The full CDR3 protein is CSARPRQNSKNIQYF.

With respect to this clone: The observed sequence ends 3 residues before the CDR3 terminus, with the missing tail filled in from the germline J gene. Other DNA sequences within the sample encode an identical CDR3. The rearrangement uses TRBV10-1 and TRBJ1-2; D gene ambiguous. Deletions cut 7 bases from V and 3 bases from J, with 9 bases between. This CDR3 has 12 amino acids. The V gene's germline CDR1 is WNHNN and CDR2 SYGVQD (reference sequence). CDR3 amino acids: CASKTRDYGYTF. The sequenced CDR3 bases are TGCGCCAGCAAGACAAGGGACTATGGC.

As for this clone: The read finishes 3 residues shy of the CDR3 end, and the germline J gene is used to complete it. The V gene is TRBV20-1, the J gene TRBJ2-5, with unresolved D. The V gene's germline CDR1 is DFQATT and CDR2 SNEGSKA (reference sequence). V was shortened by 4 bases and J by 3 bases, with 12 bases between the two germline ends. This CDR3 comprises 13 residues. CDR3 residues: CSAKTTQKETQYF. The DNA read from the CDR3 is TGCAGTGCTAAAACAACCCAGAAAGAGACC.

Comments on this clone: The read stops 3 residues short of the end of the CDR3; the missing end is completed from the germline J gene. The V and J genes are TRBV5-1 and TRBJ2-3; 9 bases fit TRBD2. V trimming: 0 bases; J trimming: 3 bases; junction bases outside the gene matches: 2. The CDR3 spans 15 residues. Per the germline V gene, CDR1 is SGHRS and CDR2 is YFSETQ. Partial CDR3 DNA: TGCGCCAGCAGCTTGGGCGGGGGGGCGACAGATACG. This encodes CASSLGGGATDT. The full CDR3 protein is CASSLGGGATDTQYF.

With regard to this clone: The sequenced fragment ends 3 residues before the CDR3 boundary, so the rest is inferred from the germline J gene. This sequence joins TRBV7-2 and TRBJ1-5; D unclear. The CDR3 has 14 residues. Germline assignment: CDR1 SGHTA and CDR2 FQGNSA. Trimming stripped 1 base from V and 4 bases from J, with 8 bases between. CDR3 amino acids: CASSLDEGNQPQHF. Incomplete CDR3 DNA: TGTGCCAGCAGCTTAGATGAGGGTAATCAGCCC.

The CDR3 is CASSSRGAVSDTQYF. CDR3 DNA, as far as it was read: TGTGCCAGCAGCTCCCGGGGGGCGGTCTCAGATACG. The gene calls are TRBV9 and TRBJ2-3; the D gene is possibly TRBD2 (7 bases). Sequencing ends 3 residues short of the CDR3 end; the germline J gene provides the rest. V lost 4 bases and J 4 bases, leaving 16 bases between the germline ends. CDR3 length equals 15 residues. The germline CDR1 and CDR2 sequences are SGDLS and YYNGEE.

About this clone itself: Sequencing ends 3 residues short of the CDR3 end; the germline J gene provides the rest. The rearrangement uses TRBV5-1 and TRBJ2-1; 16 bases map to TRBD2. The V gene end was trimmed by 3 bases and the J gene end by 5 bases; junction bases not matched to a gene: 8. This CDR3 is built from 18 residues. From germline, CDR1 is SGHRS and CDR2 YFSETQ. Incomplete CDR3 DNA: TGCGCCAGCAGCTCGCACGGGACTAGCGGGGGGGTAGACAATGAG. This codes for CASSSHGTSGGVDNE. From start to end, the CDR3 is CASSSHGTSGGVDNEQFF. The full variable domain, with the rest looked up from reference TRBV5-1 and TRBJ2-1, is KAGVTQTPRYLIKTRGQQVTLSCSPISGHRSVSWYQQTPGQGLQFLFEYFSETQRNKGNFPGRFSGRQFSNSRSEMNVSTLELGDSALYLCASSSHGTSGGVDNEQFFGPGTRLTVL.

Remarks on this clone: Read coverage stops 3 residues before the CDR3 terminus; the germline J gene supplies the remainder. V and J are TRBV5-4 and TRBJ2-7, with 12 positions matching TRBD2. The J segment lost 6 bases and the V segment lost 3 bases, leaving 10 bases of the junction unmatched. This CDR3 has 16 amino acids. Germline values: CDR1 SGHNT, CDR2 YYREEE (reference sequence). The CDR3 loop reads CASSSTSGGAWGEQYF. Incomplete CDR3 DNA: TGTGCCAGCAGCTCGACTAGCGGGGGAGCTTGGGGCGAG.

Remarks on this clone: Coverage ceases 3 residues before the CDR3 finishes, and the germline J gene fills in the end. V is TRBV12-3 or TRBV12-4 and J is TRBJ1-2; the D is unclear. The CDR3 has 14 amino acids. Here the CDR3 reads CASSFARGQETYTF. The sequenced part of the CDR3 DNA is TGTGCCAGCAGTTTCGCGAGAGGGCAAGAGACC.

Of note for this clone: The read terminates 3 residues ahead of where the CDR3 ends, so the germline J gene completes it. The chain links TRBV6-2 or TRBV6-3 to TRBJ1-6, with D maybe TRBD1 (6 bases). The germline V and J ends were trimmed by 5 bases and 0 bases, with 14 bases remaining between them. There are 17 residues in the CDR3. Germline V gives CDR1 MNHEY, CDR2 SVGEGT. Partial CDR3 DNA: TGTGCCAGCAGTAAACAGGACAGAAGCTCCTATAATTCACCC. Its translation is CASSKQDRSSYNSP. The full CDR3 is CASSKQDRSSYNSPLHF.

Remarks on this clone: The read ends 3 residues early relative to the CDR3; the germline J gene fills the gap. The chain joins TRBV2 to TRBJ2-7; D may be TRBD1 (6 bases). The CDR3 spans 14 residues. V lost 3 bases, J lost 2 bases, and 11 bases lay in between. Germline assignment: CDR1 SNHLY and CDR2 FYNNEI. The sequenced CDR3 bases are TGTGCCAGCAGTGACAGGGGTAGGACCTACGAG. This codes for CASSDRGRTYE. The complete CDR3 sequence is CASSDRGRTYEQYF.

Regarding this clone: With the read ending 3 residues before the CDR3 end, the germline J gene is used to fill in that end. The chain is built from TRBV7-9 and TRBJ2-7, with D possibly being TRBD1 (6 bases). CDR1 and CDR2 from the germline V gene are SEHNR and FQNEAQ (reference sequence). The CDR3 runs to 13 residues. Trimming stripped 0 bases from V and 3 bases from J, with 6 bases between. Here the CDR3 reads CASSLAGGYEQYF. CDR3 bases read: TGTGCCAGCAGCTTAGCAGGGGGCTACGAG.

As for this clone: Read sequence stops 3 residues before the CDR3 end, and the germline J gene provides the missing end. The chain combines TRBV5-6 with TRBJ2-3; no clear D gene. Germline lookup yields CDR1 SGHDT and CDR2 YYEEEE. This CDR3 has 11 amino acids. The V and J ends lost 1 base and 6 bases respectively, with 3 bases between them. CDR3 DNA, as far as it was read: TGTGCCAGCAGCTTGTATGATACG. It specifies CASSLYDT. The complete CDR3 reads CASSLYDTQYF.

On this clone: Read coverage stops 3 residues before the CDR3 terminus; the germline J gene supplies the remainder. The J gene is TRBJ1-2, the V gene TRBV28; a weak D match, TRBD1 (5 bases). Germline V gene data show CDR1 as MDHEN and CDR2 as SYDVKM. V dropped 2 bases and J dropped 6 bases, with 13 bases sitting between them. This CDR3 is built from 14 residues. The CDR3 region is CASSLRRGANGYTF. CDR3 bases read: TGTGCCAGCAGTTTAAGAAGGGGCGCGAATGGC.

As for this clone: The CDR3 extends 3 residues past the end of the read, so its final part is completed from the germline J gene. V is TRBV7-8 and J is TRBJ1-5; the match to TRBD1 covers 8 bases. The CDR3 is 17 residues long. V lost 1 base to trimming and J lost 3 bases; unmatched junction nucleotides: 8. Germline CDR1 is SGHVS and CDR2 is FQNEAQ. This chain's CDR3 is CASSLVFAGGDNQPQHF. The covered CDR3 bases are TGTGCCAGCAGCTTAGTCTTTGCAGGGGGCGACAATCAGCCC.

As concerns this clone: The read ends 3 residues early relative to the CDR3; the germline J gene fills the gap. The chain carries TRBV6-2 or TRBV6-3 and TRBJ2-3, with 13 bases matching TRBD2. Germline-derived CDR1 and CDR2 are MNHEY and SVGEGT. V gave up 6 bases and J gave up 6 bases; unmatched junction bases: 6. CDR3 length: 15 amino acids. CDR3 protein: CASRGLAGPEDTQYF. The DNA read from the CDR3 is TGTGCCAGCAGGGGACTAGCGGGGCCGGAGGATACG.

As concerns this clone: The read ends 3 residues before the CDR3 terminus; that terminus is restored from the germline J gene. The chain has TRBV5-1 and TRBJ1-1; D uncertain. The CDR3 loop spans 12 amino acids. Trimming removed 5 bases from V and 3 bases from J, with 8 bases in between. Germline CDR1 and CDR2: SGHRS and YFSETQ. The CDR3 here is CASRLLDTEAFF. The part of the CDR3 DNA that was read is TGCGCCAGCAGACTCCTCGACACTGAA.

CDR3 DNA, as far as it was read: TGCAGTGCTAGAGACCCGGACAGGGGAGGAGATACG. As protein: CSARDPDRGGDT. The entire CDR3 reads CSARDPDRGGDTQYF. V gene TRBV20-1 combines with J gene TRBJ2-3; 9 bases are a match to TRBD1. The sequence runs out 3 residues before the end of the CDR3; the remainder is reconstructed from the germline J gene. Germline V lookup: CDR1 DFQATT, CDR2 SNEGSKA (reference sequence). The V segment lost 0 bases and the J segment 5 bases; nucleotides outside the gene matches: 6. The CDR3 has 15 amino acids.

Concerning this clone itself: The read halts 3 residues ahead of the CDR3 end, with the missing end drawn from the germline J gene. This rearrangement joins TRBV5-1 to TRBJ2-3; TRBD1 matches 7 bases. CDR1 SGHRS and CDR2 YFSETQ come from the germline V gene. With V trimmed by 4 bases and J by 1 base, 9 bases remained unmatched. The CDR3 length is 16 residues. CDR3 protein: CASSRIGTGGTDTQYF. The sequenced CDR3 bases are TGCGCCAGCAGCCGCATTGGAACAGGGGGCACAGATACG.

Concerning this clone itself: Sequencing ends 3 residues short of the CDR3 end; the germline J gene provides the rest. The V and J genes are TRBV29-1 and TRBJ1-4, with a weak D call TRBD1 (6 bases). V was cut by 6 bases and J by 0 bases, with 11 bases left in between. The CDR3 contains 14 residues. Germline V gene sequence: CDR1 SQVTM, CDR2 ANQGSEA. This CDR3 reads CSVRGTATNEKLFF. Partial CDR3 DNA: TGCAGCGTAAGGGGGACCGCAACTAATGAAAAA.

Notes on this clone: Read sequence stops 3 residues before the CDR3 end, and the germline J gene provides the missing end. The chain carries TRBV20-1 and TRBJ2-3, with 7 bases lining up with TRBD2. Trimming cost V 3 bases and J 7 bases; bases outside gene matches: 7. Germline V gene sequence: CDR1 DFQATT, CDR2 SNEGSKA (reference sequence). This CDR3 is 13 amino acids long. The CDR3: CSASGGNGHTQYF. The DNA read from the CDR3 is TGCAGTGCTAGCGGGGGGAACGGGCATACG.